A single sample gave rise to the 22 T cell receptor beta chains below, sequenced in a study of cytomegalovirus exposure and HLA in healthy donors. The study ran its PCR with 60 Vbeta and 13 Jbeta primers. Clones were sequenced by immunoSEQ multiplex PCR, and TCRdb holds only the in-frame ones, with some missing. The repertoire includes 120,000 to 150,000 clones, 66% of them detected once, and roughly 6% sits in the top ten. The sample was PBMCs. All receptors derive from an older woman in good health and CMV-seronegative.

V gene TRBV5-6 combines with J gene TRBJ2-5, with 8 bases fitting TRBD1. The assigned J gene may be wrong: the sequence end matches TRBJ2-7 better. The CDR3 sequence is 15 residues long. The germline CDR1 and CDR2 sequences are SGHDT and YYEEEE. The CDR3 sequence is CASSRGQVISYEQYF. The CDR3 DNA reads TGTGCCAGCAGCAGGGGACAGGTTATCTCCTACGAGCAGTACTTC.

The rearrangement links TRBV7-3 to TRBJ2-3, with 10 positions matching TRBD2. This CDR3 has 14 residues. Unmatched junction bases numbered 5, after V lost 5 bases and J lost 6 bases. The germline V gene has CDR1 SGHTA and CDR2 FQGTGA. CDR3 bases: TGTGCCAGCAGCCCGGGACTAGCGTACGATACGCAGTATTTT. Its protein is CASSPGLAYDTQYF. Filled out from reference TRBV7-3 and TRBJ2-3, the complete variable domain reads GAGVSQTPSNKVTEKGKYVELRCDPISGHTALYWYRQSLGQGPEFLIYFQGTGAADDSGLPNDRFFAVRPEGSVSTLKIQRTERGDSAVYLCASSPGLAYDTQYFGPGTRLTVL.

V gene TRBV25-1 combines with J gene TRBJ2-1; TRBD2 is a possible D gene (5 bases). Germline V gives CDR1 MGHDK, CDR2 SYGVNS. This CDR3 region has 13 residues. Trimming shortened V by 0 bases and J by 8 bases, and 8 bases separated the two germline ends. The CDR3 coding sequence is TGTGCCAGCAGTGAATATTGGACTGATGAGCAGTTCTTC. Translation gives CASSEYWTDEQFF.

This chain connects TRBV6-6 to TRBJ2-1, with D perhaps matching TRBD2 (5 bases). The CDR3 consists of 12 residues. V dropped 6 bases and J dropped 7 bases, with 10 bases sitting between them. From germline, CDR1 is MNHNY and CDR2 SVGAGI (reference sequence). The CDR3: CASSPRRNEQFF. The CDR3 nucleotides read TGTGCCAGCAGCCCTCGGAGGAATGAGCAGTTCTTC.

The V and J genes are TRBV5-1 and TRBJ2-1, with 11 bases lining up with TRBD2. The CDR3 runs to 19 residues. Germline V lookup: CDR1 SGHRS, CDR2 YFSETQ. The ends lost 0 bases at V and 0 bases at J; junction bases unmatched: 8. Here the CDR3 DNA reads TGCGCCAGCAGCTTGGCAGGACTAGCGGGTTATAGCTCCTACAATGAGCAGTTCTTC. Amino acid sequence: CASSLAGLAGYSSYNEQFF.

Comments on this clone: A read error may account for a junction end that differs from germline. The chain has TRBV7-7 and TRBJ2-2, with 8 nucleotides matching TRBD2. Germline loops: CDR1 SSHAT, CDR2 FNYEAQ (reference sequence). The CDR3 loop spans 16 amino acids. Here the CDR3 reads CASSLGLAGTTGELFF. The CDR3 DNA sequence: TGTGCTAGCAGCTTAGGATTAGCGGGGACCACCGGGGAGCTGTTTTTT.

The rearrangement links TRBV7-9 to TRBJ1-1; tentatively, D is TRBD1 (5 bases). V lost 2 bases and J 2 bases, leaving 9 bases between the germline ends. Germline V gene lookup returns CDR1 SEHNR and CDR2 FQNEAQ (reference sequence). This CDR3 is 14 amino acids long. CDR3 bases: TGTGCCAGCAGCTTATTTCAGGGTAACACTGAAGCTTTCTTT. Translating it yields CASSLFQGNTEAFF.

This clone was counted a single time. The chain combines TRBV7-2 with TRBJ2-1; D possibly corresponds to TRBD2 (7 bases). The CDR3 covers 15 residues. Trimming removed 0 bases from V and 7 bases from J, with 13 bases in between. Germline CDR1 reads SGHTA; CDR2 reads FQGNSA. As DNA, the CDR3 is TGTGCCAGCAGCTTAGCGGGGGGGCGGGGGAATGAGCAGTTCTTC. Protein sequence: CASSLAGGRGNEQFF.

This chain connects TRBV2 to TRBJ2-7; D is perhaps TRBD2 (5 bases). The CDR3 runs 12 residues. The V end was cut by 6 bases, the J end by 6 bases, with 12 bases between. Germline loops: CDR1 SNHLY, CDR2 FYNNEI. The CDR3 spells CASRRTRPEQYF. In DNA, the CDR3 is TGTGCCAGCAGGAGGACTCGGCCCGAGCAGTACTTC.

The chain employs TRBV9 and TRBJ2-1; 8 positions agree with TRBD2. Germline CDR1 reads SGDLS; CDR2 reads YYNGEE. Trimming took 4 bases from V and 6 from J; bases not matched to a gene: 12. This CDR3 comprises 16 residues. Written as DNA, the CDR3 is TGTGCCAGCAGCCTCCTCCCAGCGGGGGCGACCAATGAGCAGTTCTTC. It translates to CASSLLPAGATNEQFF. Filled out from reference TRBV9 and TRBJ2-1, the complete variable domain reads DSGVTQTPKHLITATGQRVTLRCSPRSGDLSVYWYQQSLDQGLQFLIQYYNGEERAKGNILERFSAQQFPDLHSELNLSSLELGDSALYFCASSLLPAGATNEQFFGPGTRLTVL.

The rearrangement joins TRBV12-5 to TRBJ1-1; TRBD1 might be the D (6 bases). The CDR3 is 13 residues long. Trimming left V 3 bases short and J 11 bases short, with 16 bases between. Germline CDR1 and CDR2: LGHNT and FRNRAP. In DNA, the CDR3 is TGTGCTAGTGGTTTTGGTACACAGGGCGGCGCTTTCTTT. Its protein product is CASGFGTQGGAFF.

This chain links TRBV20-1 with TRBJ2-2; D gene unclear. Trimming took off 1 base at V and 7 bases at J, with 4 bases between the two ends. The CDR3 sequence is 11 residues long. Germline loops: CDR1 DFQATT, CDR2 SNEGSKA (reference sequence). Written as DNA, the CDR3 is TGCAGTGCTAGAGCGGGCGGGGAGCTGTTTTTT. This sequence encodes CSARAGGELFF.

Comment on this clone: Additional DNA sequences in this sample encode the identical CDR3. The gene calls are TRBV5-1 and TRBJ2-7, with D possibly TRBD1 on 6 matching bases. CDR1 and CDR2 (germline): SGHRS, YFSETQ. The CDR3 totals 13 residues. Trimming stripped 0 bases from V and 7 bases from J, with 11 bases between. The CDR3 protein is CASSLDRVGEQYF. CDR3 sequence (DNA): TGCGCCAGCAGCTTGGACAGGGTGGGGGAGCAGTACTTC.

This clone was counted a few times. This chain uses TRBV29-1 with TRBJ1-2, with 7 bases that match TRBD1. The CDR3 extends over 12 amino acids. Germline CDR1 reads SQVTM; CDR2 reads ANQGSEA. The junction had 6 bases not matched to a gene; V was cut back by 7 bases and J by 4 bases. For the CDR3, the DNA is TGCAGCGCCATTGCAGGGGGCTATGGCTACACCTTC. Amino acid sequence: CSAIAGGYGYTF.

This chain joins TRBV7-3 and TRBJ2-5, with D possibly matching TRBD2 (5 bases). V was clipped by 4 bases and J by 4 bases, with 13 bases between them. From germline, CDR1 is SGHTA and CDR2 FQGTGA. The CDR3 loop spans 14 amino acids. CDR3 loop: CASSSSGPLETQYF. Written as DNA, the CDR3 is TGTGCCAGCAGCTCCAGCGGACCGTTAGAGACCCAGTACTTC.

The gene calls are TRBV7-2 and TRBJ1-3, with D tentatively TRBD1 (6 bases). The CDR3 is 16 amino acids. CDR1 SGHTA and CDR2 FQGNSA come from the germline V gene. Trimming took off 1 base at V and 3 bases at J, with 13 bases between the two ends. The CDR3 DNA follows: TGTGCCAGCAGCTTAGGGTCCGGCAGGGGTGGAAACACCATATATTTT. It translates to CASSLGSGRGGNTIYF.

This rearrangement joins TRBV28 to TRBJ2-7, with D unclear. The CDR3 runs to 12 residues. V was cut by 7 bases and J by 3 bases, with 10 bases left in between. The germline V gene has CDR1 MDHEN and CDR2 SYDVKM. The CDR3 loop reads CASTRDGYEQYF. The CDR3 nucleotides read TGTGCCAGCACCCGAGATGGCTACGAGCAGTACTTC.

The J gene is TRBJ1-3, the V gene TRBV10-3, with D possibly being TRBD1 (5 bases). CDR1 and CDR2 from the germline V gene are ENHRY and SYGVKD. Trimming cost V 8 bases and J 0 bases, with 11 bases left between them. This CDR3 contains 14 residues. In nucleotides, the CDR3 is TGTGCCATCGCGACGGACAACTCTGGAAACACCATATATTTT. Translating gives CAIATDNSGNTIYF.

This clone has a single count. The chain carries TRBV7-9 and TRBJ2-5; maybe TRBD1 (6 bases). Trimming stripped 8 bases from V and 5 bases from J, with 15 bases between. The germline CDR1 and CDR2 sequences are SEHNR and FQNEAQ (reference sequence). CDR3 length equals 13 residues. As DNA, the CDR3 is TGTGCCAGCTTGTCCAGGGGAGACGAGACCCAGTACTTC. Translating gives CASLSRGDETQYF.

DNA of the CDR3: TGTGCCAGCAGCTTGGCCGGACAGGGAGGCGAAAAACTGTTTTTT. This gives the protein CASSLAGQGGEKLFF. The V gene is TRBV5-6, the J gene TRBJ1-4, with 8 bases fitting TRBD1. CDR1 SGHDT and CDR2 YYEEEE come from the germline V gene. V shed 0 bases, J shed 8 bases, and the junction held 6 bases outside the gene matches. The CDR3 runs 15 residues.

The chain is built from TRBV6-5 and TRBJ2-1; a weak D match, TRBD1 (5 bases). Trimming pared 7 bases from V and 3 bases from J, leaving 13 bases between. CDR1 and CDR2 from the germline V gene are MNHEY and SVGAGI. The CDR3 is made up of 14 amino acids. The CDR3 coding sequence is TGTGCCAGCACCAAGCAGGGAATCTACAATGAGCAGTTCTTC. Translation: CASTKQGIYNEQFF.

J is TRBJ1-3 and V is TRBV6-6; D call uncertain. CDR3 length: 12 amino acids. The V and J ends lost 4 bases and 9 bases respectively, with 10 bases between them. Germline V lookup: CDR1 MNHNY, CDR2 SVGAGI (reference sequence). The CDR3 DNA reads TGTGCCAGCAGTTCCCCAGCGGGCACCATATATTTT. Its translation is CASSSPAGTIYF.